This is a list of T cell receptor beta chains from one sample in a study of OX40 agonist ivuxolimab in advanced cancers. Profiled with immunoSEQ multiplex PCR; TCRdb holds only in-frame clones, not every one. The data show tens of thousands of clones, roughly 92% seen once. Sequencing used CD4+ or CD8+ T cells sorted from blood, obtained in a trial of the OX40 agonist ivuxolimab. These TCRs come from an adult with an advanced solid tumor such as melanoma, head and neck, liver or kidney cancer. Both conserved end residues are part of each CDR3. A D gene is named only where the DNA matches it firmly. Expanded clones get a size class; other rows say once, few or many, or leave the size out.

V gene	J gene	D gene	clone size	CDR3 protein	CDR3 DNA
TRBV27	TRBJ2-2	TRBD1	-	CASTLQGTGELFF	TGTGCCAGCACGTTACAGGGGACCGGGGAGCTGTTTTTT
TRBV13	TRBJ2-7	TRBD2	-	CASSRGLAGVGVDYEQYF	TGTGCCAGCAGCCGAGGACTAGCGGGAGTCGGGGTAGATTACGAGCAGTACTTC
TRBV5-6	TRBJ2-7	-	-	CASSLAPTGEGGEQYF	TGTGCCAGCAGCTTGGCTCCCACCGGGGAAGGAGGCGAGCAGTACTTC
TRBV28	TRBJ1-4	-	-	CASSPGTGGKKLFF	TGTGCCAGCAGTCCCGGAACGGGGGGGAAAAAACTGTTTTTT
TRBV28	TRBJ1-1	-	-	CASRGGPRGATEAFF	TGTGCCAGCAGGGGGGGCCCTCGGGGTGCCACTGAAGCTTTCTTT
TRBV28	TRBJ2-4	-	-	CASSLLGVAGILAKNIQYF	TGTGCCAGCAGTTTATTAGGGGTAGCTGGGATCCTAGCCAAAAACATTCAGTACTTC
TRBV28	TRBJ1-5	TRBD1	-	CATRDRGEPQHF	TGTGCCACACGCGACAGGGGAGAGCCCCAGCATTTT
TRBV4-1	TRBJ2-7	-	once	CASSLEKRKAYEQYF	TGCGCCAGCAGCCTTGAGAAGCGGAAGGCCTACGAGCAGTACTTC
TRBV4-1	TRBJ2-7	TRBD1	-	CASARGQGTYEQYF	TGCGCCAGCGCTAGGGGACAGGGGACCTACGAGCAGTACTTC
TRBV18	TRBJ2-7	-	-	CASSPPERLVEQYF	TGTGCCAGCTCACCACCTGAGCGCCTGGTCGAGCAGTACTTC
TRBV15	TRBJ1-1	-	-	CATSRVAGPLRTEAFF	TGTGCCACCAGCAGAGTGGCAGGGCCCTTGCGAACTGAAGCTTTCTTT
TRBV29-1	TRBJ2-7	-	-	CSVEDRSSYEQYF	TGCAGCGTTGAAGACAGAAGCTCCTACGAGCAGTACTTC
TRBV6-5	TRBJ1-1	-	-	CASSYSGGGDFEAFF	TGTGCCAGCAGTTACTCGGGTGGGGGGGACTTTGAAGCTTTCTTT
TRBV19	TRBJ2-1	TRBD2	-	CASASGTHNEQFF	TGTGCCAGTGCTAGCGGGACTCACAATGAGCAGTTCTTC
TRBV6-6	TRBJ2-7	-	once	CASSYSLPVEYF	TGTGCCAGCAGTTACTCACTCCCCGTGGAGTACTTC
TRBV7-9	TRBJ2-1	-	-	CASSLVHPSLNEQFF	TGTGCCAGCAGCTTAGTTCATCCCAGCCTCAATGAGCAGTTCTTC
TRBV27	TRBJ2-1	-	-	CASSPSGGRSYNEQFF	TGTGCCAGCAGTCCCTCCGGTGGCCGCTCCTACAATGAGCAGTTCTTC
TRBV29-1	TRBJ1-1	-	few	CSVRMNTEAFF	TGCAGCGTGCGTATGAACACTGAAGCTTTCTTT
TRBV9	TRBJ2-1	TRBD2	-	CASSHPGTSGRSRGNEQFF	TGTGCCAGCAGCCACCCAGGGACTAGCGGGAGATCGCGGGGGAATGAGCAGTTCTTC
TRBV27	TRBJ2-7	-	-	CASSWVKGSEQYF	TGTGCCAGCAGCTGGGTCAAGGGGAGCGAGCAGTACTTC
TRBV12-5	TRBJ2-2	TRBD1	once	CASGLAGTGPTGELFF	TGTGCTAGTGGTTTGGCCGGGACAGGGCCCACCGGGGAGCTGTTTTTT
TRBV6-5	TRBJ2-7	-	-	CASSSSPSNVYEQYF	TGTGCCAGCAGTTCAAGTCCATCTAATGTATACGAGCAGTACTTC
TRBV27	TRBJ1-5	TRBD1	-	CASSLGTGDQPQHF	TGTGCCAGCAGTTTGGGGACAGGGGATCAGCCCCAGCATTTT
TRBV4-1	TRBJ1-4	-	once	CASSQEGTDEKLFF	TGCGCCAGCAGCCAAGAGGGGACGGATGAAAAACTGTTTTTT
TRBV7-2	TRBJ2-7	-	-	CASSLLVGQTYEQYF	TGTGCCAGCAGCTTACTCGTCGGGCAGACCTACGAGCAGTACTTC
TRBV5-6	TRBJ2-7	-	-	CASSLSSVQPYEQYF	TGTGCCAGCAGCTTGTCTAGCGTACAACCCTACGAGCAGTACTTC
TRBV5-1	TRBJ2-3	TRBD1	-	CASSSSGQLTDTQYF	TGCGCCAGCAGCTCGTCGGGACAGCTCACAGATACGCAGTATTTT
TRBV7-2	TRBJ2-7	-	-	CASSATSSGGEQYF	TGTGCCAGCAGCGCCACTAGCTCAGGGGGCGAGCAGTACTTC
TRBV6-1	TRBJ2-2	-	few	CASSGGTHQPAGELFF	TGTGCCAGCAGTGGGGGGACACACCAGCCGGCGGGGGAGCTGTTTTTT
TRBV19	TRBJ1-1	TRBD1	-	CASSIGTGLTEAFF	TGTGCCAGTAGTATAGGGACAGGGTTAACTGAAGCTTTCTTT
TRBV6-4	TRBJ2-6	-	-	CASRQDGSGANVLTF	TGTGCCAGCAGACAAGACGGCTCTGGGGCCAACGTCCTGACTTTC
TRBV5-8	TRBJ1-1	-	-	CASSSGGADHETEAFF	TGTGCCAGCAGCTCCGGGGGAGCGGACCACGAAACTGAAGCTTTCTTT
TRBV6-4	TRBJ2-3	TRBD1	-	CASSDSGQGEADTQYF	TGTGCCAGCAGTGACTCGGGACAGGGGGAGGCAGATACGCAGTATTTT
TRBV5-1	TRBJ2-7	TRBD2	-	CASSLVGGLAGTYEQYF	TGCGCCAGCAGCTTGGTGGGGGGACTAGCGGGAACCTACGAGCAGTACTTC
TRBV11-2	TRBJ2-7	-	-	CASSFSSQAYEQYF	TGTGCCAGCAGCTTTTCTTCCCAAGCCTACGAGCAGTACTTC
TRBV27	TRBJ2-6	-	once	CASSRAGANVLTF	TGTGCCAGCAGTCGCGCCGGGGCCAACGTCCTGACTTTC
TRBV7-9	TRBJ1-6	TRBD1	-	CASRDDRGDNSPLHF	TGTGCCAGCAGGGACGACAGGGGAGATAATTCACCCCTCCACTTT
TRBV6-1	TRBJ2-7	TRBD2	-	CASRLAGDYEQYF	TGTGCCAGCAGGCTAGCGGGAGACTACGAGCAGTACTTC
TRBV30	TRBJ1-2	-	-	CAWDSRVDSYTF	TGTGCCTGGGACAGCCGAGTGGATAGCTACACCTTC
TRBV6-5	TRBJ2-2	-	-	CASSYLSTGELFF	TGTGCCAGCAGTTACCTTAGCACCGGGGAGCTGTTTTTT
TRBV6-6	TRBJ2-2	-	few	CASFFSANTGELFF	TGTGCCAGCTTTTTTTCCGCGAACACCGGGGAGCTGTTTTTT
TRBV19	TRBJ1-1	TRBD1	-	CASEQGAWTEAFF	TGTGCCAGTGAACAGGGGGCATGGACTGAAGCTTTCTTT
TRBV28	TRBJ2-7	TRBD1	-	CASSFTSGGGYEQYF	TGTGCCAGCAGTTTTACGTCAGGGGGCGGTTACGAGCAGTACTTC
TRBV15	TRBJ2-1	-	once	CATSRDRGVDEQFF	TGTGCCACCAGCAGAGATCGTGGGGTCGATGAGCAGTTCTTC
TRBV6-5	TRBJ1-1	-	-	CASAIGGNTEAFF	TGTGCCAGCGCCATAGGGGGGAACACTGAAGCTTTCTTT